This passage covers 21 T cell receptor beta chains from one sample sequenced in a study of T cells in Graves' hyperthyroidism and ophthalmopathy. Researchers amplified the TCR beta CDR3 regions from RNA transcripts. Carried out on the TCR CDR3, a first-round RT-PCR used the HTBI primer set. TCRdb analysed the multiplex PCR reads with MiXCR anew, one entry per CDR3 protein. The profile shows around 690,000 distinct CDR3 sequences, around a sixth of them singletons. Sequenced input: blood. The source is a man aged 45-65 years with Graves' hyperthyroidism.

The chain employs TRBV10-3 and TRBJ2-3; D is undetermined. Germline loops: CDR1 ENHRY, CDR2 SYGVKD. This CDR3 spans 12 amino acids. Trimming left V 1 base short and J 5 bases short, with 4 bases between. The CDR3 nucleotides are TGTGCCATCAGTGAGTTGGAAGATACGCAGTATTTT. Its protein product is CAISELEDTQYF.

The table lists this clonotype with many counts. The chain is built from TRBV27 and TRBJ1-1, with TRBD1 matching over 7 bases. Trimming at V came to 6 bases and at J to 4 bases, leaving 8 bases not matched to a gene. There are 14 residues in the CDR3. From germline, CDR1 is MNHEY and CDR2 SMNVEV (reference sequence). The CDR3 coding sequence is TGTGCCAGCAGAGACAGGGTAAGGGGCACTGAAGCTTTCTTT. This gives the protein CASRDRVRGTEAFF.

This clonotype was observed at least ten times. The chain links TRBV27 to TRBJ2-1, with 9 nucleotides matching TRBD2. CDR1 and CDR2 (germline): MNHEY, SMNVEV (reference sequence). This CDR3 is 15 amino acids long. Unmatched junction bases numbered 2, after V lost 0 bases and J lost 5 bases. DNA of the CDR3: TGTGCCAGCAGTTTATCGGTAGCGGGAGACAATGAGCAGTTCTTC. Translation: CASSLSVAGDNEQFF.

The chain links TRBV7-3 to TRBJ2-1; weak D call: TRBD2 (5 bases). This CDR3 comprises 14 residues. Looked up from germline, CDR1 is SGHTA and CDR2 is FQGTGA. V dropped 4 bases and J dropped 8 bases, with 15 bases sitting between them. DNA for the CDR3: TGTGCCAGCAGCTCCCTTATTCTAGCACATGAGCAGTTCTTC. Protein sequence: CASSSLILAHEQFF. The full variable domain, its missing parts supplied by reference TRBV7-3 and TRBJ2-1, is GAGVSQTPSNKVTEKGKYVELRCDPISGHTALYWYRQSLGQGPEFLIYFQGTGAADDSGLPNDRFFAVRPEGSVSTLKIQRTERGDSAVYLCASSSLILAHEQFFGPGTRLTVL.

In this sample, this clonotype turned up many times. The chain couples TRBV6-5 to TRBJ1-5; a weak D match, TRBD1 (5 bases). Germline values: CDR1 MNHEY, CDR2 SVGAGI. The V and J ends lost 0 bases and 6 bases respectively, with 9 bases between them. The CDR3 totals 14 residues. The CDR3 here is CASSYSKGSQPQHF. DNA of the CDR3: TGTGCCAGCAGTTACTCGAAGGGGAGTCAGCCCCAGCATTTT.

The sample holds many counts of this clonotype. The V gene is TRBV9, the J gene TRBJ1-6; tentatively, D is TRBD1 (6 bases). Germline V gene sequence: CDR1 SGDLS, CDR2 YYNGEE. The CDR3 consists of 15 residues. V lost 4 bases and J 7 bases, leaving 15 bases between the germline ends. The CDR3 bases are TGTGCCAGCAGCATCACAGGGTCGGGCAATTCACCCCTCCACTTT. Protein product: CASSITGSGNSPLHF.

The genes are TRBV11-2 and TRBJ2-7, with TRBD2 identical over 11 bases. Looked up from germline, CDR1 is SGHAT and CDR2 is FQNNGV. Trimming removed 0 bases from V and 0 bases from J; junction bases left unmatched: 19. This CDR3 contains 22 residues. CDR3 sequence reads: CASSLDWLRTATTSGSSYEQYF. CDR3 DNA: TGTGCCAGCAGCTTAGACTGGTTGCGGACAGCAACAACTAGCGGGAGCTCCTACGAGCAGTACTTC. The full variable domain, rest sourced from reference TRBV11-2 and TRBJ2-7, is EAGVAQSPRYKIIEKRQSVAFWCNPISGHATLYWYQQILGQGPKLLIQFQNNGVVDDSQLPKDRFSAERLKGVDSTLKIQPAKLEDSAVYLCASSLDWLRTATTSGSSYEQYFGPGTRLTVT.

This clonotype was picked up many times. The rearrangement uses TRBV7-9 and TRBJ1-1, with D unclear. This CDR3 is built from 16 residues. The germline CDR1 and CDR2 sequences are SEHNR and FQNEAQ (reference sequence). Trimming left V 5 bases short and J 0 bases short, with 16 bases between. The CDR3 coding sequence is TGTGCCAGCAGCCCGTCTTCCGGGGAAGTGAACACTGAAGCTTTCTTT. Amino acid sequence: CASSPSSGEVNTEAFF.

In this sample, this clonotype turned up many times. The chain carries TRBV2 and TRBJ1-4; TRBD1 matches at 10 bases. With V trimmed by 6 bases and J by 7 bases, 8 bases remained unmatched. The CDR3 totals 15 residues. Germline V gene lookup returns CDR1 SNHLY and CDR2 FYNNEI. The CDR3 here is CASRDDRGRSEKLFF. The DNA for the CDR3 is TGTGCCAGCAGGGACGACAGGGGGCGAAGTGAAAAACTGTTTTTT.

V is TRBV5-5 and J is TRBJ2-4; D is uncertain. The germline V gene encodes CDR1 SGHKS and CDR2 YYEKEE (reference sequence). The CDR3 totals 17 residues. The ends were cut back, 4 bases at V and 3 bases at J, with 20 bases in the middle. The CDR3 DNA is TGTGCCAGCAGCCAGACCTCGGGTGGCCAGAACAAAAACATTCAGTACTTC. Encoded protein: CASSQTSGGQNKNIQYF.

This clonotype was recorded at least ten times. This chain joins TRBV7-2 and TRBJ2-1, with D possibly TRBD2 on 5 matching bases. This CDR3 is built from 14 residues. The V gene lost 7 bases and the J gene lost 0 bases, with 10 bases spanning the gap. Germline values: CDR1 SGHTA, CDR2 FQGNSA. CDR3 in DNA: TGTGCCAGCACTAGCACGAGCTCCTACAATGAGCAGTTCTTC. Translation: CASTSTSSYNEQFF.

This clonotype occurred many times. The chain employs TRBV11-2 and TRBJ1-6; D not certain. Trimming left V 1 base short and J 12 bases short, with 13 bases between. Per germline, CDR1 SGHAT and CDR2 FQNNGV. CDR3 length equals 14 residues. The CDR3 region is CASSLGTAFIPLHF. The CDR3 nucleotides read TGTGCCAGCAGCTTAGGGACGGCCTTCATACCCCTCCACTTT.

This sequence joins TRBV20-1 and TRBJ2-7, with D possibly TRBD2 on 6 matching bases. Germline-derived CDR1 and CDR2 are DFQATT and SNEGSKA (reference sequence). This CDR3 is 14 amino acids long. V dropped 4 bases and J dropped 0 bases, with 13 bases sitting between them. In DNA form, the CDR3 reads TGCAGTGCTACCGGGACTTTGAGCTCCTACGAGCAGTACTTC. Its protein product is CSATGTLSSYEQYF.

The chain links TRBV7-2 to TRBJ2-1; D not resolved. Germline-derived CDR1 and CDR2 are SGHTA and FQGNSA. V lost 4 bases to trimming and J lost 8 bases, with 15 bases between them. The CDR3 spans 14 residues. The CDR3 region is CASSSYIIHDEQFF. CDR3 in DNA: TGTGCCAGCAGCTCGTATATTATTCACGATGAGCAGTTCTTC.

Here the CDR3 DNA reads TGTGCCAGCAGTCCCCTCGGGGGACAGGGGAATGATCAGCCCCAGCATTTT. Encoded protein: CASSPLGGQGNDQPQHF. This chain connects TRBV28 to TRBJ1-5; 10 bases line up with TRBD1. CDR1 and CDR2 (germline): MDHEN, SYDVKM. The ends lost 5 bases at V and 5 bases at J; junction bases unmatched: 12. This CDR3 is built from 17 residues.

This clonotype has at least ten counts. The genes are TRBV6-9 and TRBJ2-1, with TRBD2 matching over 11 bases. The CDR3 runs to 15 residues. CDR1 is MNHGY and CDR2 is SVAAGI in the germline V gene. V lost 10 bases, J lost 7 bases, and 12 bases stayed unmatched. The CDR3 nucleotides are TGTGCCAAACGTTTAGCGGGAGGGCCGGGGAATGAGCAGTTCTTC. Translated: CAKRLAGGPGNEQFF.

Many counts were recorded for this clonotype. This chain joins TRBV12-3 or TRBV12-4 and TRBJ2-7; no clear D gene. V was cut by 6 bases and J by 5 bases, with 11 bases left in between. The CDR3 runs 12 residues. The CDR3: CASSPGSHEQYF. In DNA form, the CDR3 reads TGTGCCAGCAGCCCCGGGTCCCACGAGCAGTACTTC.

As for this clonotype: This sequence may be a read error, since a much larger clone differs from it by one base. V usage is TRBV12-3 or TRBV12-4 and J usage is TRBJ2-7, with 7 bases matching TRBD1. There are 14 residues in the CDR3. CDR3 sequence: CAGSFRQGYEEQYF. The CDR3 DNA reads as TGTGCCGGCAGTTTTAGACAGGGATATGAGGAGCAGTACTTC.

This clonotype was counted at least ten times. The rearrangement links TRBV11-2 to TRBJ2-1; D could derive from TRBD1 or TRBD2 (7 bases each). The V end lost 1 base, the J end lost 7 bases, and 17 bases lay between the germline ends. CDR3 length: 16 amino acids. Germline V gene data show CDR1 as SGHAT and CDR2 as FQNNGV. CDR3 nucleotides: TGTGCCAGCAGCTTAGTTTCGAGGGGGCGGGGGAATGAGCAGTTCTTC. This translates into CASSLVSRGRGNEQFF. The whole variable domain, remainder taken from reference TRBV11-2 and TRBJ2-1, is EAGVAQSPRYKIIEKRQSVAFWCNPISGHATLYWYQQILGQGPKLLIQFQNNGVVDDSQLPKDRFSAERLKGVDSTLKIQPAKLEDSAVYLCASSLVSRGRGNEQFFGPGTRLTVL.

The chain carries TRBV6-1 and TRBJ1-5; no firm D call. There are 14 residues in the CDR3. Germline CDR1 reads MNHNS; CDR2 reads SASEGT. V was shortened by 5 bases and J by 5 bases, with 13 bases between the two germline ends. The CDR3 loop is CASSRNGVDQPQHF. DNA for the CDR3: TGTGCCAGCAGTAGGAACGGGGTGGATCAGCCCCAGCATTTT.

This clonotype has at least ten counts. CDR3 coding DNA: TGTGCCAGCAGCCGTCAGCGGGTAGAAGCTTTCTTT. It encodes CASSRQRVEAFF. The genes are TRBV7-2 and TRBJ1-1; D not certain. Trimming pared 5 bases from V and 8 bases from J, leaving 12 bases between. This CDR3 has 12 amino acids. Per the germline V gene, CDR1 is SGHTA and CDR2 is FQGNSA.